This T cell receptor (beta chain) was sequenced in a study of T cells after yellow fever vaccination. This clonotype has just a few counts. The target antigen is unknown. TCRdb called the 5' RACE reads again in MiXCR, with one record for every CDR3 protein. The table has under 500,000 distinct CDR3 sequences, over 15% seen once; the top ten hold roughly a sixth. Study conclusions and caveats: The bulk population could contribute abundant contaminating clonotypes to FACS-sorted repertoires. The booster saw the reappearance of most primary-vaccination clones (roughly 95% CD4, around 90% CD8).

V gave up 4 bases and J gave up 3 bases; unmatched junction bases: 19. The CDR3 length is 19 residues. Looked up from germline, CDR1 is DFQATT and CDR2 is SNEGSKA (reference sequence). Sequences were derived from PBMCs, sampled before the yellow fever booster vaccination. This clonotype was obtained from a man younger than 35 who received the YFV17D yellow fever vaccine. V and J are TRBV20-1 and TRBJ1-5; 9 nucleotides line up with TRBD1. This CDR3 reads CSAKGQGKYTSHPNQPQHF. In DNA form, the CDR3 reads TGCAGTGCTAAAGGACAGGGGAAGTACACATCTCACCCCAATCAGCCCCAGCATTTT.